A single sample is the source of the 30 T cell receptor beta chains below, sequenced in a study of CD8+ T cells in alopecia areata. cDNA serving as the sequencing template came from extracted, reverse transcribed RNA. TCRdb's table, derived via immunoSEQ multiplex PCR, lists solely in-frame clones and lacks some. Of 95,000 to 100,000 clones in the sample, 55% to 70% were seen once. Sample treatment: oral pan-JAK inhibitor, 5-10 mg twice daily. The sample consisted of CD8+ T cells sorted from blood, taken at approximately week 60, from a patient treated with tofacitinib. The origin of the receptors is a human donor with alopecia areata.

This clone was picked up a small number of times. The rearrangement uses TRBV15 and TRBJ2-1; possible D gene TRBD1, 5 bases. The V end was cut by 0 bases, the J end by 3 bases, with 9 bases between. The CDR3 contains 15 residues. Germline loops: CDR1 LNHNV, CDR2 YYDKDF (reference sequence). The CDR3 nucleotides read TGTGCCACCAGCAGAGACCACGACAGCTACAATGAGCAGTTCTTC. Its protein product is CATSRDHDSYNEQFF. The whole variable domain, remainder taken from reference TRBV15 and TRBJ2-1, is DAMVIQNPRYQVTQFGKPVTLSCSQTLNHNVMYWYQQKSSQAPKLLFHYYDKDFNNEADTPDNFQSRRPNTSFCFLDIRSPGLGDTAMYLCATSRDHDSYNEQFFGPGTRLTVL.

The chain couples TRBV7-8 to TRBJ2-1; TRBD1 aligns across 12 bases. CDR1 and CDR2 (germline): SGHVS, FQNEAQ. The CDR3 totals 13 residues. V gave up 6 bases and J gave up 9 bases; unmatched junction bases: 3. The CDR3 protein is CASRGQGAVEQFF. The DNA for the CDR3 is TGTGCCAGCAGGGGACAGGGGGCTGTTGAGCAGTTCTTC. Using reference TRBV7-8 and TRBJ2-1 for the parts outside the CDR3, the full variable domain is GAGVSQSPRYKVAKRGQDVALRCDPISGHVSLFWYQQALGQGPEFLTYFQNEAQLDKSGLPSDRFFAERPEGSVSTLKIQRTQQEDSAVYLCASRGQGAVEQFFGPGTRLTVL.

This chain uses TRBV2 with TRBJ1-2; D not certain. This CDR3 spans 15 amino acids. Per germline, CDR1 SNHLY and CDR2 FYNNEI. The V end lost 3 bases, the J end lost 7 bases, and 18 bases lay between the germline ends. As DNA, the CDR3 is TGTGCCAGCAGTGATCTAATGCATCAAGCAGGTGGCTACACCTTC. Encoded protein: CASSDLMHQAGGYTF.

The V and J genes are TRBV10-3 and TRBJ2-7, with a possible D match to TRBD2 (6 bases). The germline CDR1 and CDR2 sequences are ENHRY and SYGVKD. This CDR3 has 15 residues. Trimming left V 3 bases short and J 3 bases short, with 15 bases between. The CDR3 DNA reads as TGTGCCATCAGTGATATCGGGGGTCAGGGCTACGAGCAGTACTTC. It encodes CAISDIGGQGYEQYF.

V is TRBV15 and J is TRBJ1-1; the match to TRBD1 covers 8 bases. Germline lookup yields CDR1 LNHNV and CDR2 YYDKDF (reference sequence). The V segment lost 3 bases and the J segment 0 bases; nucleotides outside the gene matches: 6. The CDR3 has 16 amino acids. Here the CDR3 DNA reads TGTGCCACCAGCAGGACCCCGGGACAGGTGAACACTGAAGCTTTCTTT. Its translation is CATSRTPGQVNTEAFF.

This chain uses TRBV5-4 with TRBJ2-5, with 9 bases fitting TRBD2. Trimming cost V 4 bases and J 1 base; bases outside gene matches: 8. Per germline, CDR1 SGHNT and CDR2 YYREEE (reference sequence). This CDR3 has 16 amino acids. The CDR3 bases are TGTGCCAGCAGCCTGGAGCGGGGGGTGGTCCAAGAGACCCAGTACTTC. This sequence encodes CASSLERGVVQETQYF.

The chain recombines TRBV5-1 with TRBJ2-2, with D maybe TRBD2 (6 bases). The CDR3 sequence is 14 residues long. CDR1 is SGHRS, CDR2 YFSETQ, per germline. V was clipped by 1 base and J by 6 bases, with 10 bases between them. The DNA for the CDR3 is TGCGCCAGCAGCTTGTATTCGGGGGCCGGGGAGCTGTTTTTT. It codes for CASSLYSGAGELFF. The variable domain in full, with the rest retrieved from reference TRBV5-1 and TRBJ2-2, is KAGVTQTPRYLIKTRGQQVTLSCSPISGHRSVSWYQQTPGQGLQFLFEYFSETQRNKGNFPGRFSGRQFSNSRSEMNVSTLELGDSALYLCASSLYSGAGELFFGEGSRLTVL.

This clone came up a few times. This chain links TRBV27 with TRBJ1-6; a weak D match, TRBD1 (5 bases). V shed 2 bases and J shed 6 bases, with 11 bases lying between them. This CDR3 spans 15 amino acids. The germline V gene encodes CDR1 MNHEY and CDR2 SMNVEV (reference sequence). The CDR3 sequence is CASSLSDSFNSPLHF. CDR3 nucleotide sequence: TGTGCCAGCAGTTTAAGCGACAGCTTTAATTCACCCCTCCACTTT.

The chain joins TRBV15 to TRBJ2-3; 7 bases align to TRBD1. V lost 0 bases to trimming and J lost 4 bases; unmatched junction nucleotides: 4. This CDR3 is 15 amino acids long. Germline V CDR1 and CDR2: LNHNV, YYDKDF (reference sequence). DNA of the CDR3: TGTGCCACCAGCAGAGATCTGGGACAGCCAGATACGCAGTATTTT. Translating gives CATSRDLGQPDTQYF.

V and J are TRBV7-9 and TRBJ2-6; D gene unclear. CDR1 and CDR2 from the germline V gene are SEHNR and FQNEAQ (reference sequence). The CDR3 is made up of 15 amino acids. V was pared by 4 bases and J by 0 bases, with 7 bases between. This CDR3 is CASSSGPSGANVLTF. In DNA, the CDR3 is TGTGCCAGCAGCTCAGGCCCCTCTGGGGCCAACGTCCTGACTTTC.

The V gene is TRBV2, the J gene TRBJ2-7; D gene unclear. Trimming removed 3 bases from V and 5 bases from J, with 11 bases in between. Germline-derived CDR1 and CDR2 are SNHLY and FYNNEI. The CDR3 runs 13 residues. The CDR3 DNA sequence: TGTGCCAGCAGTGAGATAGCCAGAAACGAGCAGTACTTC. This codes for CASSEIARNEQYF.

This clone was detected a few times. The rearrangement uses TRBV11-3 and TRBJ1-6, with 7 nucleotides matching TRBD1. V was clipped by 8 bases and J by 9 bases; unmatched bases: 13. Germline assignment: CDR1 SGHNT and CDR2 YENEEA. The CDR3 runs 15 residues. For the CDR3, the DNA is TGTGCCAGCGCCCGAGGTTTAGGGGGCGTTTCACCCCTCCACTTT. It translates to CASARGLGGVSPLHF.

In this sample, this clone turned up once. V and J are TRBV9 and TRBJ1-2; D call uncertain. CDR1 SGDLS and CDR2 YYNGEE come from the germline V gene. Trimming shortened V by 3 bases and J by 8 bases, and 8 bases separated the two germline ends. CDR3 length: 11 amino acids. CDR3 nucleotide sequence: TGTGCCAGCAGCGGTCGGTACGGCTACACCTTC. Translated, it gives CASSGRYGYTF.

This clone was seen a handful of times. This sequence joins TRBV30 and TRBJ1-1; D is unresolved. The CDR3 length is 11 residues. Trimming pared 3 bases from V and 1 base from J, leaving 3 bases between. Germline CDR1 reads GTSNPN; CDR2 reads SVGIG (reference sequence). In nucleotides, the CDR3 is TGTGCCTGGAGCAAGAACACTGAAGCTTTCTTT. Translating gives CAWSKNTEAFF.

This clone was found a few times. This chain joins TRBV5-6 and TRBJ2-1; 11 bases fit TRBD1. Trimming took 4 bases from V and 12 from J; bases not matched to a gene: 6. Germline loops: CDR1 SGHDT, CDR2 YYEEEE. CDR3 length: 13 amino acids. This chain's CDR3 is CASSPGTGGRQFF. CDR3 nucleotide sequence: TGTGCCAGCAGCCCTGGGACAGGGGGGAGGCAGTTCTTC.

In the case of this clone: The same CDR3 also results from other DNA sequences found in this sample. The V call is TRBV14, the J call TRBJ2-3, with D unresolved. There are 11 residues in the CDR3. The V and J ends lost 5 bases and 5 bases respectively, with 5 bases between them. Germline-derived CDR1 and CDR2 are SGHDN and FVKESK. The CDR3 DNA is TGTGCCAGCAGCAGAGGAGATACGCAGTATTTT. Translation gives CASSRGDTQYF.

V is TRBV5-6 and J is TRBJ2-1, with D unclear. V was cut by 4 bases and J by 7 bases, with 9 bases left in between. The CDR3 loop spans 12 amino acids. Looked up from germline, CDR1 is SGHDT and CDR2 is YYEEEE. The CDR3 DNA reads as TGTGCCAGCAGCGGAGCCTCGAATGAGCAGTTCTTC. As protein: CASSGASNEQFF. The whole variable domain, filled in from reference TRBV5-6 and TRBJ2-1, reads DAGVTQSPTHLIKTRGQQVTLRCSPKSGHDTVSWYQQALGQGPQFIFQYYEEEERQRGNFPDRFSGHQFPNYSSELNVNALLLGDSALYLCASSGASNEQFFGPGTRLTVL.

The chain carries TRBV30 and TRBJ1-2; D remains ambiguous. This CDR3 spans 10 amino acids. V gave up 2 bases and J gave up 6 bases, with 4 bases separating them. Looked up from germline, CDR1 is GTSNPN and CDR2 is SVGIG (reference sequence). This CDR3 reads CAWSLHGYTF. DNA of the CDR3: TGTGCCTGGAGTTTGCATGGCTACACCTTC.

V usage is TRBV29-1 and J usage is TRBJ1-2, with TRBD1 identical over 10 bases. This CDR3 has 13 residues. The germline V gene encodes CDR1 SQVTM and CDR2 ANQGSEA. V shed 7 bases, J shed 8 bases, and the junction held 10 bases outside the gene matches. The CDR3 region is CSGAGTGEHGYTF. CDR3 DNA sequence: TGCAGCGGCGCCGGGACAGGGGAGCACGGCTACACCTTC.

The chain has TRBV15 and TRBJ2-1; TRBD1 might be the D (5 bases). The V gene's germline CDR1 is LNHNV and CDR2 YYDKDF (reference sequence). The germline V and J ends were trimmed by 2 bases and 2 bases, with 7 bases remaining between them. CDR3 size: 14 residues. CDR3 coding DNA: TGTGCCACCAGCAGAACAGGAACCTACAATGAGCAGTTCTTC. It yields the protein CATSRTGTYNEQFF.

The rearrangement joins TRBV11-2 to TRBJ2-5; D is possibly TRBD1 or TRBD2 (5 bases each). Germline V gene data show CDR1 as SGHAT and CDR2 as FQNNGV. The V end lost 5 bases, the J end lost 1 base, and 14 bases lay between the germline ends. This CDR3 contains 15 residues. The CDR3 region is CASSPRDRPQETQYF. CDR3 DNA: TGTGCCAGCAGCCCCCGGGACCGCCCCCAAGAGACCCAGTACTTC.

The chain recombines TRBV27 with TRBJ1-6, with D perhaps TRBD1 (5 bases). The CDR3 spans 15 residues. Germline CDR1 and CDR2: MNHEY and SMNVEV (reference sequence). V was clipped by 5 bases and J by 9 bases, with 17 bases between them. This CDR3 is CASSENSPRGSPLHF. In nucleotides, the CDR3 is TGTGCCAGCAGTGAGAACAGCCCAAGGGGTTCACCCCTCCACTTT.

Here the CDR3 reads CASSDLTSGTDTQYF. CDR3 nucleotide sequence: TGTGCCAGCAGTGATCTAACTAGCGGCACAGATACGCAGTATTTT. The chain employs TRBV6-4 and TRBJ2-3; 7 nucleotides line up with TRBD2. CDR1 is MRHNA and CDR2 is SNTAGT in the germline V gene. The CDR3 runs to 15 residues. V lost 3 bases and J lost 1; bases outside the gene matches: 4.

The chain joins TRBV13 to TRBJ1-5; TRBD1 matches 7 bases. The V and J ends lost 3 bases and 0 bases, in that order; junction bases with no gene match: 5. This CDR3 comprises 16 residues. Germline CDR1 is PRHDT and CDR2 is FYEKMQ (reference sequence). CDR3 coding DNA: TGTGCCAGCAGCTTGGGCACAGGGGATAGCAATCAGCCCCAGCATTTT. It translates to CASSLGTGDSNQPQHF.

V is TRBV18 and J is TRBJ2-7, with 7 positions matching TRBD2. The CDR3 is 11 amino acids. Germline V lookup: CDR1 KGHSH, CDR2 LQKENI. V lost 8 bases to trimming and J lost 6 bases; unmatched junction nucleotides: 4. The CDR3 coding sequence is TGTGCCAGCGTTGGGGGGGGCGAGCAGTACTTC. Its protein product is CASVGGGEQYF.

This clone was recorded a few times. The chain couples TRBV10-2 to TRBJ1-1; D is uncertain. V lost 8 bases to trimming and J lost 4 bases, with 5 bases between them. The germline gives CDR1 WSHSY, CDR2 SAAADI. This CDR3 comprises 10 residues. This CDR3 is CASGGTEAFF. DNA for the CDR3: TGCGCCAGCGGAGGCACTGAAGCTTTCTTT.

Of note for this clone: The sample contains more than one DNA sequence encoding this CDR3. The genes are TRBV6-5 and TRBJ2-5, with 11 bases lining up with TRBD2. The CDR3 has 15 residues. The trim removed 5 bases at V and 1 base at J, leaving 3 bases unmatched. The V gene's germline CDR1 is MNHEY and CDR2 SVGAGI. The CDR3 spells CASSPSGGTQETQYF. In nucleotides, the CDR3 is TGTGCCAGCAGTCCTAGCGGGGGGACCCAAGAGACCCAGTACTTC.

The rearrangement uses TRBV15 and TRBJ2-7; the D is unclear. V lost 3 bases to trimming and J lost 4 bases, with 10 bases between them. The CDR3 consists of 13 residues. Germline V lookup: CDR1 LNHNV, CDR2 YYDKDF (reference sequence). CDR3 nucleotides: TGTGCCACCAGCAGTATATCCGCGTACGAGCAGTACTTC. Residues: CATSSISAYEQYF.

This chain joins TRBV5-4 and TRBJ2-3; 8 nucleotides line up with TRBD2. The CDR3 covers 15 residues. Germline CDR1 is SGHNT and CDR2 is YYREEE (reference sequence). The ends lost 4 bases at V and 0 bases at J; junction bases unmatched: 4. The CDR3 nucleotides read TGTGCCAGCAGCCCGGGGGGGCCCAGCACAGATACGCAGTATTTT. Translating gives CASSPGGPSTDTQYF. The variable domain in full, completed from reference TRBV5-4 and TRBJ2-3, reads ETGVTQSPTHLIKTRGQQVTLRCSSQSGHNTVSWYQQALGQGPQFIFQYYREEENGRGNFPPRFSGLQFPNYSSELNVNALELDDSALYLCASSPGGPSTDTQYFGPGTRLTVL.

CDR3 amino acids: CASSLELETQYF. The CDR3 DNA sequence: TGTGCCAGCAGCTTAGAGTTGGAGACCCAGTACTTC. The rearrangement joins TRBV7-6 to TRBJ2-5; D call uncertain. V was trimmed by 1 base and J by 5 bases, leaving 5 bases between them. Germline V gene sequence: CDR1 SGHVS, CDR2 FNYEAQ. The CDR3 runs 12 residues.